This TCR beta chain appears in the sequencing data of a study of cytomegalovirus exposure and HLA in healthy donors. The study ran its PCR with 60 Vbeta and 13 Jbeta primers. Clones were read by immunoSEQ multiplex PCR, and TCRdb kept only the in-frame ones, dropping some. The table includes about 93,000 clones, roughly 67% detected once. Trimming pared 4 bases from V and 0 bases from J, leaving 10 bases between. The V gene's germline CDR1 is SGHNT and CDR2 YYREEE (reference sequence). The CDR3 runs 14 residues. Sequenced: PBMCs. The sequence was obtained from a boy aged 5 to 17 in good health and CMV-seropositive. The V gene is TRBV5-4, the J gene TRBJ1-1; D not certain. In DNA form, the CDR3 reads TGTGCCAGCAGCCCTTTGGACTTGAACACTGAAGCTTTCTTT. The encoded protein is CASSPLDLNTEAFF.